The subject of this entry is one TCR beta chain. Antigen unknown. Trimming at V came to 1 base and at J to 4 bases, leaving 6 bases not matched to a gene. Germline lookup yields CDR1 SGHRS and CDR2 YFSETQ. The CDR3 covers 15 residues. Assay version v3.0 of immunoSEQ was used, and it was run at survey level. Per-sample targets for sequencing were roughly 35,000-50,000 T-cell genomes. TCRdb's copy holds only in-frame clones and misses some; the assay was immunoSEQ multiplex PCR. The repertoire holds about 24,000 clones, roughly 87% seen once, with about 9% in the top ten. The data were taken from a study of long-term antiretroviral therapy in people with HIV. Study-wide results and caveats: Therapy changes, viral resistance and ART adherence were not documented in the available data.

The chain joins TRBV5-1 to TRBJ2-7; TRBD1 matches at 9 bases. The source is a man between 45 and 60 years old with HIV. The starting material was unsorted PBMCs, obtained 1.8 years before starting antiretroviral therapy. The CDR3 reads CASSLRGQGRYEQYF. CDR3 bases: TGCGCCAGCAGCTTGAGGGGACAGGGTCGGTACGAGCAGTACTTC.